This T cell receptor (beta chain) was identified in a study of identical twins. General study results and limits: Sequences that were out-of-frame, alpha and twin-shared displayed an excess of low generation probability.

No donor was unhealthy or non-Caucasian. There are many counts of this clonotype. What it recognizes is unknown. Unique molecular identifiers were present on the cDNA, which also gained a universal primer site by template switching. TCRdb fed the 5' RACE reads into MiXCR, producing one record per CDR3 protein. The sample lists 690,000 or so distinct CDR3 sequences, 8.5% to 9.5% occurring once. A further study also used this sample, focusing on yellow fever vaccine responses in identical twins. That work states: Twins' vaccine T cell responses were reported to seem partly convergent and partly personalized.

This clonotype originated in a woman aged 18-29 years in good health. The sequenced material came from PBMCs.

CDR3 nucleotide sequence: TGTGCCAGCAGAAGGACCGGGACTAGCGTCGCAGATACGCAGTATTTT. It is translated as CASRRTGTSVADTQYF. This rearrangement joins TRBV12-3 or TRBV12-4 to TRBJ2-3, with 10 bases matching TRBD2. After removal of 6 bases from V and 4 bases from J, the junction contained 10 bases not matched to a gene. This CDR3 spans 16 amino acids.